This T cell receptor (beta chain) was obtained from a study of cytomegalovirus exposure and HLA in healthy donors. Study overall: In a later analysis, the roughly 130 validation repertoires were reported to have used the same platform as the roughly 700 first-cohort repertoires.

Profiling relied on immunoSEQ multiplex PCR, and the TCRdb table lists in-frame clones only, not all of them. Of 150,000 or so clones listed, approximately 92% were seen once; the top ten hold approximately 9.2%. Study results and limitations: A few chains tied to CMV proved CMV antigen-specific in vitro. The tendency of first-cohort TCR clusters to co-occur in the 120 validation repertoires was identified by a subsequent analysis.

Concerning this clone itself: What it binds is unknown.

This CDR3 spans 14 amino acids. With 6 bases clipped from V and 9 bases from J, the junction kept 11 bases outside the gene matches. CDR1 is MDHEN and CDR2 is SYDVKM in the germline V gene. This chain joins TRBV28 and TRBJ1-1, with TRBD1 matching over 9 bases. Input material: PBMCs. The sequence derives from a woman between 18 and 29 years old in good health and CMV-seropositive. The CDR3 sequence is CASRGAPGQGQAFF. CDR3 DNA sequence: TGTGCCAGCAGGGGGGCCCCGGGACAGGGACAAGCTTTCTTT.